This T cell receptor (beta chain) is from a study of PD-L1 blockade in urothelial cancer. About the research overall: Of approximately 29 patients, approximately 23 were males with bladder-origin urothelial cancer. When blood samples were assessed, the median T cell count was 141,255. Blood analysis occurred 3 weeks (second dose) and 6 weeks after treatment start.

The repertoire was sequenced with immunoSEQ multiplex PCR; TCRdb's copy has only in-frame clones and lacks some. The sample lists tens of thousands of clones; 60% to 80% were seen once. Trimming cost V 5 bases and J 5 bases; bases outside gene matches: 0. The CDR3 runs 12 residues. Germline CDR1 is WNHNN and CDR2 is SYGVQD (reference sequence). The number of samples from each patient was between 1 and 8, taken pretreatment and on-treatment. Sequenced here: PBMCs, sampled around atezolizumab (anti-PD-L1) treatment. This chain links TRBV10-1 with TRBJ2-4, with 7 bases lining up with TRBD1. The receptor was derived from a man between 65 and 85 years old with urothelial cancer. CDR3 in amino acids: CASSTGENIQYF. Written as DNA, the CDR3 is TGCGCCAGCAGTACAGGGGAAAACATTCAGTACTTC.